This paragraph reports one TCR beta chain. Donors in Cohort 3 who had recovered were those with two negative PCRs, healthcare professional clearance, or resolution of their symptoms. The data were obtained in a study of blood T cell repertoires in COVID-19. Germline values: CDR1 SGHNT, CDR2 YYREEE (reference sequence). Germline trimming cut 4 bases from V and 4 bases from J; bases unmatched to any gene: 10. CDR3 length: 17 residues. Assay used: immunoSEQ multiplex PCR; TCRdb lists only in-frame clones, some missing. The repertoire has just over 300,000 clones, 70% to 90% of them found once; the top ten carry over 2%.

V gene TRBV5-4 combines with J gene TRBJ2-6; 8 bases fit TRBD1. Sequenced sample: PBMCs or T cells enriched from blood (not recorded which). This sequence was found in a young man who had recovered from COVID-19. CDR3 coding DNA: TGTGCCAGCAGCCGCGCAGGGGGCGCCGGAGGGGCCAACGTCCTGACTTTC. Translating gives CASSRAGGAGGANVLTF.